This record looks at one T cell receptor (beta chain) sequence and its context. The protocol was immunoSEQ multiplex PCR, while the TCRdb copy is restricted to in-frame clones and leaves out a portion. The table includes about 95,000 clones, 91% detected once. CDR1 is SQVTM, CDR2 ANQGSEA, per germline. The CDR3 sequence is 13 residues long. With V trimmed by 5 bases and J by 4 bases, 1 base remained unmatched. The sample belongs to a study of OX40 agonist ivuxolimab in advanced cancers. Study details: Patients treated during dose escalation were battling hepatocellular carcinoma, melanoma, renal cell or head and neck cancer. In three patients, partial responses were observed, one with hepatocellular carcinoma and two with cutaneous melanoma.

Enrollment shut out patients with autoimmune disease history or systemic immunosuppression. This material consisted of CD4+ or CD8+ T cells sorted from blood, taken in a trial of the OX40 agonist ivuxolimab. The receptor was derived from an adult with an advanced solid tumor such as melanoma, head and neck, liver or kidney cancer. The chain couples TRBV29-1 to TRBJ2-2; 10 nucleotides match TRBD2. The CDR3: CSVSGRGTGELFF. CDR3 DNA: TGCAGCGTTAGCGGGAGGGGCACCGGGGAGCTGTTTTTT.